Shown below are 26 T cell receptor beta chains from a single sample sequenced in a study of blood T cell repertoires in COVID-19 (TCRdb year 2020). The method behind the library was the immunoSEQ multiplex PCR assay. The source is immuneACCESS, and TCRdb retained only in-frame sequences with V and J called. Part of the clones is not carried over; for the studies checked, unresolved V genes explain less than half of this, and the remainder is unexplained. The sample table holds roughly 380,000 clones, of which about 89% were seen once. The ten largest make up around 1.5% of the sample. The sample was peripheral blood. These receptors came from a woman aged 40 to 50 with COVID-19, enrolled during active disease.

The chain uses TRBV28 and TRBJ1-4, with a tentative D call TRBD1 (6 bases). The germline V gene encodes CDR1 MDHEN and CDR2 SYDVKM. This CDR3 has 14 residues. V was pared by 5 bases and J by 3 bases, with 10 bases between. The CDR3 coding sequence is TGTGCCAGCAGTAGGGGGGGGCCTAATGAAAAACTGTTTTTT. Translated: CASSRGGPNEKLFF. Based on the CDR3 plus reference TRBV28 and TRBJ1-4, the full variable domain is DVKVTQSSRYLVKRTGEKVFLECVQDMDHENMFWYRQDPGLGLRLIYFSYDVKMKEKGDIPEGYSVSREKKERFSLILESASTNQTSMYLCASSRGGPNEKLFFGSGTQLSVL.

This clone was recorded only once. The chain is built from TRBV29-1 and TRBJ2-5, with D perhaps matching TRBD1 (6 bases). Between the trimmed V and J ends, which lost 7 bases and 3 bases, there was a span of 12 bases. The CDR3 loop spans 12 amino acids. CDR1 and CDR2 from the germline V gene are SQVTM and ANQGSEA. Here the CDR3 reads CSALSGEETQYF. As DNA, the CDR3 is TGCAGCGCTCTTTCAGGGGAAGAGACCCAGTACTTC.

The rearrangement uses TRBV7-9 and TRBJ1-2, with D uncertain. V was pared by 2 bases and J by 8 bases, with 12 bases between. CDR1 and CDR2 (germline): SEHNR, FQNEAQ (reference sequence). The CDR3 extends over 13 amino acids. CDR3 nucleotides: TGTGCCAGCAGCTTACCGCGGGATCCGGGCTACACCTTC. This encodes CASSLPRDPGYTF.

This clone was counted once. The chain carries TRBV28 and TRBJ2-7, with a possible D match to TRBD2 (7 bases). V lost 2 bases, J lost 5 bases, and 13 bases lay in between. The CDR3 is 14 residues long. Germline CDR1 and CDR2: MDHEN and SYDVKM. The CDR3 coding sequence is TGTGCCAGCAGTTTAGGGGGGGCAGCCCACGAGCAGTACTTC. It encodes CASSLGGAAHEQYF.

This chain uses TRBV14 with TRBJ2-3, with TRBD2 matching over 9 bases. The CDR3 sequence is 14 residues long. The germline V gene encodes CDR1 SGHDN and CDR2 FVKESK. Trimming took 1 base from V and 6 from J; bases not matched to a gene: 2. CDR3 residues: CASSQVTSGDTQYF. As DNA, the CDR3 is TGTGCCAGCAGCCAAGTAACTAGCGGGGATACGCAGTATTTT. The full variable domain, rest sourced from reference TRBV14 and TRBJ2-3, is EAGVTQFPSHSVIEKGQTVTLRCDPISGHDNLYWYRRVMGKEIKFLLHFVKESKQDESGMPNNRFLAERTGGTYSTLKVQPAELEDSGVYFCASSQVTSGDTQYFGPGTRLTVL.

In DNA form, the CDR3 reads TGTGCCAGCAGGGTGGGGGCCACTGAAGCTTTCTTT. Translating it yields CASRVGATEAFF. The chain joins TRBV6-5 to TRBJ1-1, with a possible D match to TRBD1 (6 bases). The CDR3 covers 12 residues. The germline V gene encodes CDR1 MNHEY and CDR2 SVGAGI. Trimming removed 6 bases at V and 4 bases at J, with 9 bases between.

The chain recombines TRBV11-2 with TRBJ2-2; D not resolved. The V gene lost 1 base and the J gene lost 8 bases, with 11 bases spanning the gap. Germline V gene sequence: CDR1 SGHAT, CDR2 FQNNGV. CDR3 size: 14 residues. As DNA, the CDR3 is TGTGCCAGCAGCTTAGTTGTGGAGCGAGGGGAGCTGTTTTTT. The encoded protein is CASSLVVERGELFF.

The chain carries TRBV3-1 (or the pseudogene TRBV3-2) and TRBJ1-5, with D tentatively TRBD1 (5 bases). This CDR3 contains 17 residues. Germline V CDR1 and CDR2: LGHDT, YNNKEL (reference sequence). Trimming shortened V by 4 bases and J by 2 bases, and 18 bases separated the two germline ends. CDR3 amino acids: CASSPNAPGHGNQPQHF. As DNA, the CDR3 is TGTGCCAGCAGCCCAAACGCCCCCGGACACGGCAATCAGCCCCAGCATTTT.

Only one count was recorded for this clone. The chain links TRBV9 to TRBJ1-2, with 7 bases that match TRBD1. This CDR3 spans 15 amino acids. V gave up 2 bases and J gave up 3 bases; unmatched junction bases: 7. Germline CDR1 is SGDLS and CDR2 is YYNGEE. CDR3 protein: CASSVRGRLDYGYTF. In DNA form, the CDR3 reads TGTGCCAGCAGCGTTAGGGGGCGTCTGGACTATGGCTACACCTTC.

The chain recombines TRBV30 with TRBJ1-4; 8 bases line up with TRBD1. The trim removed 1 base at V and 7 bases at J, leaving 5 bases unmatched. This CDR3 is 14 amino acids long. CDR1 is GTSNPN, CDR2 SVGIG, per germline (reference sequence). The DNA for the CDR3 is TGTGCCTGGAGTGCGACAGGGGAGGTTGAAAAACTGTTTTTT. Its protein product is CAWSATGEVEKLFF.

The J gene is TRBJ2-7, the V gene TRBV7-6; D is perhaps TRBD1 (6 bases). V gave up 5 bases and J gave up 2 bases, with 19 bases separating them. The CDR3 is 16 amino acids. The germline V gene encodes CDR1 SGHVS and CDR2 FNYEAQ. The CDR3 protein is CASSAGATGSPYEQYF. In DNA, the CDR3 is TGTGCCAGCAGCGCTGGGGCTACAGGGAGCCCCTACGAGCAGTACTTC.

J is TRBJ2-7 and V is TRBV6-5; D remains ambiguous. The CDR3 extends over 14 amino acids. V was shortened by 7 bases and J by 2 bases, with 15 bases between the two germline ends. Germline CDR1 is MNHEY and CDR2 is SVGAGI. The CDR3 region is CASNLRLKTYEQYF. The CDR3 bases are TGTGCCAGCAATCTTCGACTGAAGACCTACGAGCAGTACTTC.

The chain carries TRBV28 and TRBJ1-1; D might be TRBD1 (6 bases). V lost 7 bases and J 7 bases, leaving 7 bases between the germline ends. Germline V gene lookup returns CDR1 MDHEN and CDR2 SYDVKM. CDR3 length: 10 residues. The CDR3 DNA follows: TGTGCCAGCACGGACAGTGAAGCTTTCTTT. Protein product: CASTDSEAFF.

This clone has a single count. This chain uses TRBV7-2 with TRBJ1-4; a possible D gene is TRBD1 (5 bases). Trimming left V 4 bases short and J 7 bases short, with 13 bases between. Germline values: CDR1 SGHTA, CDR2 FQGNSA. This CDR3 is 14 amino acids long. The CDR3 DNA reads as TGTGCCAGCAGCTCCCTCCAGGGCCGTGAAAAACTGTTTTTT. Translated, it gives CASSSLQGREKLFF.

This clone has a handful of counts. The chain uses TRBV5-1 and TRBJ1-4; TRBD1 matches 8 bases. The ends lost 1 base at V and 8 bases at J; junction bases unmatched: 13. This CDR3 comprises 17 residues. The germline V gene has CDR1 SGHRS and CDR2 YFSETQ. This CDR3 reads CASSLMNPGTGYEKLFF. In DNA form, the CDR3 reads TGCGCCAGCAGCTTGATGAATCCCGGGACAGGCTACGAAAAACTGTTTTTT.

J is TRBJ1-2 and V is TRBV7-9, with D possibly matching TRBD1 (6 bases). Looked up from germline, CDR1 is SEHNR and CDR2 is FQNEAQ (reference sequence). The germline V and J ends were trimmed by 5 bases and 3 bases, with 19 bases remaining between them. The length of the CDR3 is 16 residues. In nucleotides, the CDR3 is TGTGCCAGCAGCCCACAGGGAGAGGGGATTCACTATGGCTACACCTTC. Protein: CASSPQGEGIHYGYTF.

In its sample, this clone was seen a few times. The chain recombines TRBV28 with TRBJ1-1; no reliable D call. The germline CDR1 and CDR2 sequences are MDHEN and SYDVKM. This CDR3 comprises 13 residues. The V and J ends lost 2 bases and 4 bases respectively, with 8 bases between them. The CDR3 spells CASSLTRGTEAFF. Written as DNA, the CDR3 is TGTGCCAGCAGTTTAACCCGGGGCACTGAAGCTTTCTTT.

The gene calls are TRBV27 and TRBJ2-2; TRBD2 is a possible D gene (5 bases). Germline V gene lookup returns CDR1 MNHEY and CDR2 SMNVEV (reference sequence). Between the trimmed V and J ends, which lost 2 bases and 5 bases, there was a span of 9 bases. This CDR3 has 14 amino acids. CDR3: CASSLTLVTGELFF. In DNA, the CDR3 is TGTGCCAGCAGTTTAACACTAGTGACCGGGGAGCTGTTTTTT.

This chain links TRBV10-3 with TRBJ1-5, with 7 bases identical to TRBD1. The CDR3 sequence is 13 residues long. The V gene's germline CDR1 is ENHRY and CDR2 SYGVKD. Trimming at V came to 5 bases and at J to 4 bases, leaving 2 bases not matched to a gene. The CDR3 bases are TGTGCCATCAGTTTACAGGGGAATCAGCCCCAGCATTTT. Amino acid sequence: CAISLQGNQPQHF.

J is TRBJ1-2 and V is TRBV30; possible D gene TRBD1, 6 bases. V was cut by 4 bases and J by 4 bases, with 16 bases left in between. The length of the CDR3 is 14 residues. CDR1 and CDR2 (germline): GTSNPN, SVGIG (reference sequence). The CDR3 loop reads CAWKKGEKFYGYTF. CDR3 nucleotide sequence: TGTGCCTGGAAAAAGGGGGAAAAATTCTATGGCTACACCTTC. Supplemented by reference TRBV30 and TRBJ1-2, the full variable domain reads SQTIHQWPATLVQPVGSPLSLECTVEGTSNPNLYWYRQAAGRGLQLLFYSVGIGQISSEVPQNLSASRPQDRQFILSSKKLLLSDSGFYLCAWKKGEKFYGYTFGSGTRLTVV.

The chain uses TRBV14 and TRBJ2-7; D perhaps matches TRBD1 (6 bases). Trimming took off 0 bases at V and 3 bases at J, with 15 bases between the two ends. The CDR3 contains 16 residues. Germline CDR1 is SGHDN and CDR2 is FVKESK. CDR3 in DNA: TGTGCCAGCAGCCAAGATTCCCGGACAGCCCTCTACGAGCAGTACTTC. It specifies CASSQDSRTALYEQYF.

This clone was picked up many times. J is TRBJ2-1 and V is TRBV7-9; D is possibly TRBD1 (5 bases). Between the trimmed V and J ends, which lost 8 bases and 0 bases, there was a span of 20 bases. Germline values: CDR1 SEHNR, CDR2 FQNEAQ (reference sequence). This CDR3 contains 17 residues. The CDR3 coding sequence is TGTGCCAGCCTAGTAGGAATGGACACCCTCTCCTACAATGAGCAGTTCTTC. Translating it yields CASLVGMDTLSYNEQFF.

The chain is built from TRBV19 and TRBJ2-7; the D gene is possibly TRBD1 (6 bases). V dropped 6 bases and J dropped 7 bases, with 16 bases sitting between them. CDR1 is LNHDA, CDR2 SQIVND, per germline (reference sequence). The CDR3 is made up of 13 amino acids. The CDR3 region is CASSRLTGREQYF. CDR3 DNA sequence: TGTGCCAGTAGCCGTCTCACAGGGCGGGAGCAGTACTTC.

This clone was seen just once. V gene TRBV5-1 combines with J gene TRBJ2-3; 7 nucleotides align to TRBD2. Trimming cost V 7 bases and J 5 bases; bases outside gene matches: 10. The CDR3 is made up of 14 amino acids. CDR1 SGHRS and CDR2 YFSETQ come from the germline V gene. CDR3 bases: TGCGCCAGCGCGGTCGCGGGAGCCGGAGATACGCAGTATTTT. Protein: CASAVAGAGDTQYF. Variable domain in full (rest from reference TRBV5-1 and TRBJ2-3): KAGVTQTPRYLIKTRGQQVTLSCSPISGHRSVSWYQQTPGQGLQFLFEYFSETQRNKGNFPGRFSGRQFSNSRSEMNVSTLELGDSALYLCASAVAGAGDTQYFGPGTRLTVL.

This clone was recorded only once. The CDR3: CASSYRTFGNTEAFF. The CDR3 bases are TGTGCCAGCAGCTACAGGACGTTTGGGAACACTGAAGCTTTCTTT. The chain joins TRBV5-4 to TRBJ1-1; a possible D gene is TRBD1 (5 bases). The CDR3 spans 15 residues. In germline, CDR1 is SGHNT, CDR2 YYREEE (reference sequence). Trimming shortened V by 3 bases and J by 1 base, and 13 bases separated the two germline ends.

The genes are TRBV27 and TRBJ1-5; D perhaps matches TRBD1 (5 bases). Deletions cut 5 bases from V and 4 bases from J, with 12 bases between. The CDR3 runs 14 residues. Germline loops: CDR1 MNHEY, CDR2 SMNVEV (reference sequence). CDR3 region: CASSPGAGNQPQHF. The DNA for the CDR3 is TGTGCCAGCAGTCCTGGGGCAGGGAATCAGCCCCAGCATTTT.